This is a list of T cell receptor beta chains from one sample in a study of beta chain features in type 1 diabetes. Sequencing used immunoSEQ multiplex PCR; TCRdb keeps in-frame clones, though not all of them. The data contain under 450,000 clones, roughly 14% of them singletons. The sample comprised naive CD4+ T cells from blood. These receptors were obtained from a man aged 30 to 39 in good health. Both conserved end residues are part of each CDR3. Fields, in order: D gene, V gene, clone size, J gene, CDR3 DNA, CDR3 protein. A D gene is named only where the DNA matches it firmly. Size is stated for part of the rows, as once, few or many counts, or as a class when the clone is expanded.

.	TRBV7-9	many	TRBJ1-3	TGTGCCAGCAGTGTGACGGGAAACACCATATATTTT	CASSVTGNTIYF
.	TRBV5-6	.	TRBJ2-1	TGTGCCAGCAGCTTGAACGGAAACAATGAGCAGTTCTTC	CASSLNGNNEQFF
TRBD2	TRBV7-2	few	TRBJ2-1	TGTGCCAGCAGCCTATACCGGACTAGCGCTAACAATGAGCAGTTCTTC	CASSLYRTSANNEQFF
.	TRBV2	.	TRBJ2-5	TGTGCCAGCGGGGCGGGCCCCCAAGAGACCCAGTACTTC	CASGAGPQETQYF
.	TRBV13	.	TRBJ2-1	TGTGCCAGCAGCTCGAAGTCCGGATACAATGAGCAGTTCTTC	CASSSKSGYNEQFF
.	TRBV5-4	few	TRBJ1-2	TGTGCCAGCAGCTTCCCTACCCAGGAGTACCACACCTTC	CASSFPTQEYHTF
.	TRBV14	few	TRBJ2-1	TGTGCCAGCAGCCCCCAGTCGGGATATGAGCAGTTCTTC	CASSPQSGYEQFF
TRBD1	TRBV9	.	TRBJ1-5	TGTGCCAGCAGCGTGGGACAGGGCGGCAATCAGCCCCAGCATTTT	CASSVGQGGNQPQHF
TRBD2	TRBV9	few	TRBJ2-1	TGTGCCAGCAGCGCCCGACTAGCGACGAGGCATGAGCAGTTCTTC	CASSARLATRHEQFF
TRBD1	TRBV23-1	.	TRBJ2-1	TGCGCCAGCAGTCCATTATCATACCGGGACAGGGTACGATATGAGCAGTTCTTC	CASSPLSYRDRVRYEQFF
.	TRBV9	.	TRBJ2-7	TGTGCCAGCAGCGTAGGGACTATCTCCTACGAGCAGTACTTC	CASSVGTISYEQYF
TRBD2	TRBV7-2	few	TRBJ2-3	TGTGCCAGCAGCCATTATAGCGGGAGGGCCTCAGATACGCAGTATTTT	CASSHYSGRASDTQYF
.	TRBV10-3	few	TRBJ2-2	TGTGCCATCAGTGCCGGGAATACCGGGGAGCTGTTTTTT	CAISAGNTGELFF
.	TRBV6-6	few	TRBJ2-1	TGTGCCAGCAGAATTGCCCGGGGCAATGAGCAGTTCTTC	CASRIARGNEQFF
TRBD1	TRBV9	few	TRBJ1-2	TGTGCCAGCAGCGACCGGACAGGGACCATGGGTGGTGGCTACACCTTC	CASSDRTGTMGGGYTF
.	TRBV4-3	.	TRBJ2-2	TGCGCCAGCAGCCAAGAACTAGCCCCCGGGGAGCTGTTTTTT	CASSQELAPGELFF